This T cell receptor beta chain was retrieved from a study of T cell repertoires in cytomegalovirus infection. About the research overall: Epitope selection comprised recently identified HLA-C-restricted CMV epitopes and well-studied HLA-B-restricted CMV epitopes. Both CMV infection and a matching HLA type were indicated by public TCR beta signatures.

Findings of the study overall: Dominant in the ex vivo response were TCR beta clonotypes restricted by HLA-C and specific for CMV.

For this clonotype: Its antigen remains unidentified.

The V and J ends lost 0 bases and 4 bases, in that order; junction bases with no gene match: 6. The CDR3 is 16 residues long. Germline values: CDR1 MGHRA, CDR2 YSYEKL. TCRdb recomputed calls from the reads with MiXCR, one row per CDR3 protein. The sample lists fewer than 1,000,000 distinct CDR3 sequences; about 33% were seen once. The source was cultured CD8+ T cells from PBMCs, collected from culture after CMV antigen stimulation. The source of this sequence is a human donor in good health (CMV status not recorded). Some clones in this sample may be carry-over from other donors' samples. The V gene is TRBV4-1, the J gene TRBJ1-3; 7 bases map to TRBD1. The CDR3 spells CASSQETGTAGNTIYF. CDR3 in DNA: TGCGCCAGCAGCCAAGAAACCGGGACAGCAGGAAACACCATATATTTT.